What follows is one TCR beta chain and its context. The data belong to a study of blood T cell repertoires in COVID-19. The overall study: Samples taken during acute and convalescent COVID-19 were collected in the United States, Italy and Spain. PBMCs, B-cell-depleted T cells, or T cells were the source of the cDNA or gDNA that made up the material.

Authors' methods: By means of reference gene primer amplification, nucleated cell counts were estimated. Measured with immunoSEQ multiplex PCR; TCRdb has only the in-frame clones, and not every one. V, J and clone size derive from that table, while D and trimming were established from the DNA sequence. Of 250,000 to 300,000 clones in the sample, 70% to 85% were seen once. Between the trimmed V and J ends, which lost 2 bases and 7 bases, there was a span of 9 bases. This CDR3 contains 13 residues. Germline CDR1 and CDR2: MNHEY and SVGEGT. This TCR derives from a woman older than 75 with acute or convalescent COVID-19. The chain has TRBV6-2 or TRBV6-3 and TRBJ1-5, with D uncertain. Sequencing was carried out using peripheral blood. This chain's CDR3 is CASSYAVYQPQHF. The CDR3 bases are TGTGCCAGCAGTTACGCGGTGTACCAGCCCCAGCATTTT.